This T cell receptor beta chain was captured by sequencing in a study of Graves' ophthalmopathy and Graves' hyperthyroidism. Looking at the study overall: The term stable hyperthyroidism indicated an absence of ophthalmopathy within 18 months of follow-up.

Study conclusions and caveats: A majority of expanded thyroid clonotypes exceeding 0.001 frequency were likewise present in blood. Prediction of ophthalmopathy progression reached 70.59% sensitivity and 72% to 80% specificity.

The germline gives CDR1 MNHEY, CDR2 SMNVEV (reference sequence). J was trimmed by 5 bases and V by 6 bases; bases with no gene match: 5. The CDR3 totals 14 residues. The authors amplified TCR beta CDR3 regions, and they did so from RNA transcripts for repertoire sequencing. The workflow started with a first-round RT-PCR run with HTBI primers and then moved on to a second-round multiplex PCR. TCRdb reanalysed the multiplex PCR reads using MiXCR and keeps one entry per CDR3 protein. The data show 500,000 to 700,000 distinct CDR3 sequences, with under 40% seen just once and about 4.2% held by the top ten. A word on this clonotype: Its antigen is not identified.

The chain couples TRBV27 to TRBJ2-5, with 11 positions matching TRBD1. This TCR was recovered from an adult man with Graves' hyperthyroidism. The sample comprised peripheral blood or thyroid tissue (not recorded which). CDR3 in amino acids: CASRRDRGTETQYF. DNA for the CDR3: TGTGCCAGCAGAAGGGACAGGGGGACCGAGACCCAGTACTTC.